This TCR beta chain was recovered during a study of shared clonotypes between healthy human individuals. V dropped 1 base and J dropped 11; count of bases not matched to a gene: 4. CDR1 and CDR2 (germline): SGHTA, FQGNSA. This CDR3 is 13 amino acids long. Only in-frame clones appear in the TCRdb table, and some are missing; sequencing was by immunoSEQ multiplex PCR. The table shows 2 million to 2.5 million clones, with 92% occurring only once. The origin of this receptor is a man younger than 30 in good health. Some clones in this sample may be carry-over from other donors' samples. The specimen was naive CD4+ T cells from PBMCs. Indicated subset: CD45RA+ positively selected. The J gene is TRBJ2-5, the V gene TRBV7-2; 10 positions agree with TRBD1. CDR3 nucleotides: TGTGCCAGCAGCTTAGTAGGGACAGGGGCGCAGTACTTC. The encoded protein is CASSLVGTGAQYF.